This section outlines one TCR beta chain sequence together with its context. Its specificity is unknown. This sample was taken from a study of cytomegalovirus exposure and HLA in healthy donors. Study results and caveats: Previous analysis showed most TCR beta V segments were productive about 87% or about 30% of the time. Across donors, sequencing depth was assumed by presence/absence analyses to be roughly uniform.

The CDR3 totals 16 residues. Trimming at V came to 4 bases and at J to 8 bases, leaving 9 bases not matched to a gene. Germline V gives CDR1 MNHEY, CDR2 SVGAGI. PCR was performed using 60 Vbeta and 13 Jbeta primers. Generated by immunoSEQ multiplex PCR, the TCRdb table keeps only in-frame clones and is missing some. The sample has 200,000 to 250,000 clones; about 80% are singletons. This TCR was recovered from a woman between 40 and 50 years old in good health and CMV-seronegative. Input material: PBMCs. This chain joins TRBV6-5 and TRBJ2-1; 12 bases agree with TRBD2. The CDR3 DNA is TGTGCCAGCAGTTCTAGCGGGGGGGCCGGAGTCTATGAGCAGTTCTTC. Translated, it gives CASSSSGGAGVYEQFF.